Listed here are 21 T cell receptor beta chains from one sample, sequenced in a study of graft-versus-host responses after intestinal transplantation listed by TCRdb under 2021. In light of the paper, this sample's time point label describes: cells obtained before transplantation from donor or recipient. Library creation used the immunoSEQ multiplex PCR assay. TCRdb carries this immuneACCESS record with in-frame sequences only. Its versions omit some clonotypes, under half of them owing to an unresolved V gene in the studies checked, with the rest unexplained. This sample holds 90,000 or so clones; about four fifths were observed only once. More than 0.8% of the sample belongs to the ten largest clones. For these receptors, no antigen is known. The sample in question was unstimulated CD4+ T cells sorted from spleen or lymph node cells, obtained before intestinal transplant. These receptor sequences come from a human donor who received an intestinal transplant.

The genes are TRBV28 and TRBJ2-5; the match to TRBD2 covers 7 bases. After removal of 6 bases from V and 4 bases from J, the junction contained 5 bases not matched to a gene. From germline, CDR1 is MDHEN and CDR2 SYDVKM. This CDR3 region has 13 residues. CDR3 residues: CASRGGGGETQYF. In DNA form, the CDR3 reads TGTGCCAGCAGAGGCGGGGGAGGAGAGACCCAGTACTTC.

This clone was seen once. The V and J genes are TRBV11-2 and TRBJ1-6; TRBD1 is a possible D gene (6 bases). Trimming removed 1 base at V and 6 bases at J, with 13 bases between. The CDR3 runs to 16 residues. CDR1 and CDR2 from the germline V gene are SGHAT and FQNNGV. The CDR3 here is CASSLGVGTSNSPLHF. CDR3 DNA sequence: TGTGCCAGCAGCTTAGGGGTCGGGACATCTAATTCACCCCTCCACTTT.

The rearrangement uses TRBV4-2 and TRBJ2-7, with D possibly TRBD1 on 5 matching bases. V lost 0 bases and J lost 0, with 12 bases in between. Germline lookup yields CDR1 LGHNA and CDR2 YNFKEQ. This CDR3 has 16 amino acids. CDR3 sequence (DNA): TGTGCCAGCAGCCAAGATGGGGCTCTGAGCTCCTACGAGCAGTACTTC. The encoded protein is CASSQDGALSSYEQYF.

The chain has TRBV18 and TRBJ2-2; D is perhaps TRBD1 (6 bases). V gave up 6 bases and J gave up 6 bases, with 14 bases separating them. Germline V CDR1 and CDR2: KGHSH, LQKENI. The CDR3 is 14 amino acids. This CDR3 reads CASSRQDFSGELFF. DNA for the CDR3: TGTGCCAGCTCCAGACAGGACTTTTCCGGGGAGCTGTTTTTT.

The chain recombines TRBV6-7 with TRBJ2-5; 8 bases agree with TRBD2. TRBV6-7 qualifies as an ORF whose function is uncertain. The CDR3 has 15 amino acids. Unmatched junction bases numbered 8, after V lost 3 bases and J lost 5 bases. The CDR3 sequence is CASSYGGRRWETQYF. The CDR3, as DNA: TGTGCCAGCAGTTATGGCGGGAGGAGATGGGAGACCCAGTACTTC.

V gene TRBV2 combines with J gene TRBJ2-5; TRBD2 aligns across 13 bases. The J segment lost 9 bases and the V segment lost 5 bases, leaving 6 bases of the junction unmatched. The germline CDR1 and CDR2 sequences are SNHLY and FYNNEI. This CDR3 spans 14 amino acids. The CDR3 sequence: CASSPTSGGSAQYF. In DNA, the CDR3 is TGTGCCAGCAGTCCGACTAGCGGGGGGTCGGCCCAGTACTTC.

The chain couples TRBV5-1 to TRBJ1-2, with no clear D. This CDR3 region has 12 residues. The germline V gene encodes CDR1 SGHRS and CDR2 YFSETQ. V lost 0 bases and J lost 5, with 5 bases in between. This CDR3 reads CASSLDIYGYTF. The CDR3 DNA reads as TGCGCCAGCAGCTTGGACATATATGGCTACACCTTC.

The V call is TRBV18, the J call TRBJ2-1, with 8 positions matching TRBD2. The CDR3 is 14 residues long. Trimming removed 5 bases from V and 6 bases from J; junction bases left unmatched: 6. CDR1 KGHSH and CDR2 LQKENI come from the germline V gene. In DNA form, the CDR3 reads TGTGCCAGCTCAATTAGCGGGGCCCCCAATGAGCAGTTCTTC. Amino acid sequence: CASSISGAPNEQFF.

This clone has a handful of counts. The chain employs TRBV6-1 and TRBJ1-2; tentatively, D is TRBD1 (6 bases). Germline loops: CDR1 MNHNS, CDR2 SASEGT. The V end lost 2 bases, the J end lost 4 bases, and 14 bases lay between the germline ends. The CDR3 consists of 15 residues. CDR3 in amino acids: CASSEKFWGPYGYTF. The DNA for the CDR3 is TGTGCCAGCAGTGAAAAGTTTTGGGGGCCCTATGGCTACACCTTC.

CDR3: CASSRGEMNTEAFF. The CDR3 bases are TGTGCCAGTAGTCGGGGAGAAATGAACACTGAAGCTTTCTTT. V gene TRBV19 combines with J gene TRBJ1-1; D ambiguous. V gave up 5 bases and J gave up 0 bases, with 10 bases separating them. Germline CDR1 is LNHDA and CDR2 is SQIVND (reference sequence). The CDR3 is 14 residues long.

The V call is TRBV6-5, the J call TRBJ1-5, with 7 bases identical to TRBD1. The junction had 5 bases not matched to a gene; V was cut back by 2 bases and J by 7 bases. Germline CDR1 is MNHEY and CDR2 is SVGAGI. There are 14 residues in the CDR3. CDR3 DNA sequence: TGTGCCAGCAGTTACGCGACAGGGAAACAGCCCCAGCATTTT. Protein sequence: CASSYATGKQPQHF.

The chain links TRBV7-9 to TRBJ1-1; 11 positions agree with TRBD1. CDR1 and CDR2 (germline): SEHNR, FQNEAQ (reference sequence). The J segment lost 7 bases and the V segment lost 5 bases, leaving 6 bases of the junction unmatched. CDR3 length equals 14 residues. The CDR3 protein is CASSPGQGAIEAFF. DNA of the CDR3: TGTGCCAGCAGCCCCGGACAGGGGGCGATTGAAGCTTTCTTT.

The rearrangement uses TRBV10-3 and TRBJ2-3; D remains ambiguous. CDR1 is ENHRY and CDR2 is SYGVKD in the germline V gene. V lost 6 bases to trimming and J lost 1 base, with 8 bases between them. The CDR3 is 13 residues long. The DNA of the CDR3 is TGTGCCATCAGCTACCGGGGCACAGATACGCAGTATTTT. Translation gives CAISYRGTDTQYF.

The CDR3, as DNA: TGCGCCAGCAGCTTGGGGTCCGGGGAGAATGAAAAACTGTTTTTT. Translation: CASSLGSGENEKLFF. The chain is built from TRBV5-1 and TRBJ1-4; D unresolved. Between the trimmed V and J ends, which lost 0 bases and 5 bases, there was a span of 11 bases. Germline CDR1 and CDR2: SGHRS and YFSETQ. The CDR3 runs 15 residues.

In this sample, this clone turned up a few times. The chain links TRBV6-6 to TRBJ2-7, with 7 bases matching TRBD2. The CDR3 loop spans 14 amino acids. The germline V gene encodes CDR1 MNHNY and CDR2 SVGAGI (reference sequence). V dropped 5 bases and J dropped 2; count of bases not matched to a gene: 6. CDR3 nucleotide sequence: TGTGCCAGCAGTACCTTTGCGGGAGCCTACGAGCAGTACTTC. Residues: CASSTFAGAYEQYF.

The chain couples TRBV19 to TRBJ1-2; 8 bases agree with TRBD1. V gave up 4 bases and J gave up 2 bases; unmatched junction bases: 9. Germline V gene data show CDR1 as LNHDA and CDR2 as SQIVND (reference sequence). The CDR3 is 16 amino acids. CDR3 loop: CASSSLGTGENYGYTF. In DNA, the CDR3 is TGTGCCAGTAGTAGCCTCGGGACAGGAGAGAACTATGGCTACACCTTC.

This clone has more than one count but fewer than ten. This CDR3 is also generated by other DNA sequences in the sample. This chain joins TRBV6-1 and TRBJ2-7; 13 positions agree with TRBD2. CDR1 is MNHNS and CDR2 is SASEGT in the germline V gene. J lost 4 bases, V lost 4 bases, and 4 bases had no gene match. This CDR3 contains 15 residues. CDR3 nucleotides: TGTGCCAGCAGTGTCGGACTAGCGGGAGTTTACGAGCAGTACTTC. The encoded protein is CASSVGLAGVYEQYF.

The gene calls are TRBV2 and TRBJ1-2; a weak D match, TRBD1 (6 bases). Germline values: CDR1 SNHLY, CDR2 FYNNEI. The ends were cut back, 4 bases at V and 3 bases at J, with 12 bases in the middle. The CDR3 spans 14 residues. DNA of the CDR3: TGTGCCAGCAGTGGAGGGGGAAATGACTATGGCTACACCTTC. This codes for CASSGGGNDYGYTF.

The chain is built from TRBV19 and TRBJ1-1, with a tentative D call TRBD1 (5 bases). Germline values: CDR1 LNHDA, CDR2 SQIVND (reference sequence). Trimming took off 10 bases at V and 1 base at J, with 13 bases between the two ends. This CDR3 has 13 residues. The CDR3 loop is CATLTRENTEAFF. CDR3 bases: TGTGCCACCTTAACCAGGGAGAACACTGAAGCTTTCTTT.

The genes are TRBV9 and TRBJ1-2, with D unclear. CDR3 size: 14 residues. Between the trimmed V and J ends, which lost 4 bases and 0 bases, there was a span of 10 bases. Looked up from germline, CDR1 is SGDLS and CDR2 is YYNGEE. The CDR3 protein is CASSRYLANYGYTF. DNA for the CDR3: TGTGCCAGCAGCCGCTATCTGGCTAACTATGGCTACACCTTC.

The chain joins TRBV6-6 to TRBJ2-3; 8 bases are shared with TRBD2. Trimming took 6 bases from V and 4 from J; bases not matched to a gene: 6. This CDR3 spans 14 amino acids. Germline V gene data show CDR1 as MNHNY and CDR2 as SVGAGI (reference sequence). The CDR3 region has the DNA TGTGCCAGCAGATATAGCGGGGAGCCAGATACGCAGTATTTT. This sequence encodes CASRYSGEPDTQYF.